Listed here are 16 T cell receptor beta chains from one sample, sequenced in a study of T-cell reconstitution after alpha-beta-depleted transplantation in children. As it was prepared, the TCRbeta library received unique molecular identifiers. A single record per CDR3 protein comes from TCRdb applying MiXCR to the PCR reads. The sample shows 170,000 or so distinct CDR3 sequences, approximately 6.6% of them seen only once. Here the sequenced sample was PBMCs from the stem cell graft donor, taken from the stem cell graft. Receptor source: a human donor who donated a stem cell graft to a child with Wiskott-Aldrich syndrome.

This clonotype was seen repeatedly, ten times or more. The CDR3 sequence is CSARDQDPGELFF. CDR3 nucleotide sequence: TGCAGTGCTAGAGATCAGGACCCCGGGGAGCTGTTTTTT. The J gene is TRBJ2-2, the V gene TRBV20-1; no clear D. There are 13 residues in the CDR3. Germline CDR1 DFQATT, CDR2 SNEGSKA (reference sequence). The V gene lost 0 bases and the J gene lost 6 bases, with 8 bases spanning the gap.

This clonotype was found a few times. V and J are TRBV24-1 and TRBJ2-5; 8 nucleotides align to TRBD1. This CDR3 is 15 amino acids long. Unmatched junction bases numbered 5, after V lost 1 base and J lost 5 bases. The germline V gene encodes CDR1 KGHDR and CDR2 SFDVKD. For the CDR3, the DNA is TGTGCCACCAGTGATTTTGGGGGACAGGCGGAGACCCAGTACTTC. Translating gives CATSDFGGQAETQYF.

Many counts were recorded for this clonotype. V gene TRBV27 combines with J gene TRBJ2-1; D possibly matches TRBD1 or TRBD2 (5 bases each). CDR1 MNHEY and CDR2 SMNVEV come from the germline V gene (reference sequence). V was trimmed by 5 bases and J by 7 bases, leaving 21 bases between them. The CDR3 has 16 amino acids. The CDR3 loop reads CASSTLWWGFGNEQFF. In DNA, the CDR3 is TGTGCCAGCAGTACCTTGTGGTGGGGGTTTGGAAATGAGCAGTTCTTC.

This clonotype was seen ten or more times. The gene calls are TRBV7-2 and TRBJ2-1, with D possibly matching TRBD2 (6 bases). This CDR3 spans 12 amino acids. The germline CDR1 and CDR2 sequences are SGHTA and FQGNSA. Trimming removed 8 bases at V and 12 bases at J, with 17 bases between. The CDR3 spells CASGLPNLGQFF. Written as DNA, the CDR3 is TGTGCCAGCGGACTACCGAACCTAGGGCAGTTCTTC.

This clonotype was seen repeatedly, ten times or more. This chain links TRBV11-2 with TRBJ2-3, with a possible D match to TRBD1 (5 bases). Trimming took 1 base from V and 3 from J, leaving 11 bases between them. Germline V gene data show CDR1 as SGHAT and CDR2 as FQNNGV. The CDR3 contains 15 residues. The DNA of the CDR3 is TGTGCCAGCAGCTTAGCCGCCAGGGCTACAGATACGCAGTATTTT. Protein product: CASSLAARATDTQYF.

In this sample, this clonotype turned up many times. CDR3 bases: TGTGCCAGCAGCCGTCGATTAGCGGCCGAGAGCACCGGGGAGCTGTTTTTT. Its protein product is CASSRRLAAESTGELFF. The gene calls are TRBV12-3 or TRBV12-4 and TRBJ2-2, with TRBD2 as a possible D gene (6 bases). V was cut by 6 bases and J by 4 bases, with 21 bases left in between. The CDR3 contains 17 residues.

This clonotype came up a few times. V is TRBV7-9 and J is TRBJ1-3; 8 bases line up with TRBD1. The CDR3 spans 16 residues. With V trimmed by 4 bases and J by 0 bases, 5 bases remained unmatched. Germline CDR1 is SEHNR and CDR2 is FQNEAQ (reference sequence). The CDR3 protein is CASSSSGQVSGNTIYF. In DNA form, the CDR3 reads TGTGCCAGCAGCTCATCGGGACAGGTCTCTGGAAACACCATATATTTT.

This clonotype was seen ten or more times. CDR3 nucleotides: TGCAGCGTTGCCACTGGGGTCAATGAGCAGTTCTTC. Protein sequence: CSVATGVNEQFF. The chain combines TRBV29-1 with TRBJ2-1; no clear D. Per germline, CDR1 SQVTM and CDR2 ANQGSEA. This CDR3 comprises 12 residues. The germline V and J ends were trimmed by 4 bases and 6 bases, with 10 bases remaining between them.

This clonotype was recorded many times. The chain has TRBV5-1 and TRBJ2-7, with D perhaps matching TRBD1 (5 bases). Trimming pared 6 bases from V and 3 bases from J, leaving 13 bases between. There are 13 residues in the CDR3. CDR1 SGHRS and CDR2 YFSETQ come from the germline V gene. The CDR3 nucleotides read TGCGCCAGCACCGACAGTACCCACTACGAGCAGTACTTC. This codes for CASTDSTHYEQYF. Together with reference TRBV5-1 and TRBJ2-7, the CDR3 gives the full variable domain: KAGVTQTPRYLIKTRGQQVTLSCSPISGHRSVSWYQQTPGQGLQFLFEYFSETQRNKGNFPGRFSGRQFSNSRSEMNVSTLELGDSALYLCASTDSTHYEQYFGPGTRLTVT.

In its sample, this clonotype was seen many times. DNA for the CDR3: TGTGCCACCTTCCGGCTAGCGGGAGGTAACACAGATACGCAGTATTTT. Its translation: CATFRLAGGNTDTQYF. The chain carries TRBV6-5 and TRBJ2-3, with 11 bases matching TRBD2. J lost 2 bases, V lost 10 bases, and 11 bases had no gene match. Germline loops: CDR1 MNHEY, CDR2 SVGAGI. The CDR3 extends over 16 amino acids.

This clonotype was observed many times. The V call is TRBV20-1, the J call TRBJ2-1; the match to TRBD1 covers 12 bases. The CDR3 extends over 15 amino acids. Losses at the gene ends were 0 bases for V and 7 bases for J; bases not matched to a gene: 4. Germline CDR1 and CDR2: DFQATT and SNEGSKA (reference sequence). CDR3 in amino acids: CSARDPGQGANEQFF. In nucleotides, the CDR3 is TGCAGTGCTAGAGATCCGGGACAGGGGGCTAATGAGCAGTTCTTC.

CDR3 nucleotides: TGTGCCATTAGGGGAAACACCGGGGAGCTGTTTTTT. This gives the protein CAIRGNTGELFF. This chain connects TRBV10-3 to TRBJ2-2, with TRBD1 as a possible D gene (5 bases). The ends were cut back, 9 bases at V and 2 bases at J, with 7 bases in the middle. CDR3 length: 12 amino acids. CDR1 is ENHRY, CDR2 SYGVKD, per germline.

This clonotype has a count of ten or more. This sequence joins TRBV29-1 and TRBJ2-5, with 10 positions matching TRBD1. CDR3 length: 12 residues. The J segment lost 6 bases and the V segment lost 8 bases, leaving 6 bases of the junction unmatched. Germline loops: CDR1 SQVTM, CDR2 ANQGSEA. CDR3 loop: CSFGGQGQTQYF. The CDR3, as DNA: TGCAGCTTTGGGGGACAGGGGCAGACCCAGTACTTC.

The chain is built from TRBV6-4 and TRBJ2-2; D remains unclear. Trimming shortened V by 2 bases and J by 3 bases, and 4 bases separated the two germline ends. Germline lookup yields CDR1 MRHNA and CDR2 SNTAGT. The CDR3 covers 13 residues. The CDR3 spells CASSDRYTGELFF. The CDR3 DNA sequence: TGTGCCAGCAGTGACAGATACACCGGGGAGCTGTTTTTT.

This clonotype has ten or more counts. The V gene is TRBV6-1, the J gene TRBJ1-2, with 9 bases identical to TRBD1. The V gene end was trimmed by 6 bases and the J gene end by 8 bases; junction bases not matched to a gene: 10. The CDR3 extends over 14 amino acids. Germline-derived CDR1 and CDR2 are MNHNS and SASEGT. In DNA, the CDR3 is TGTGCCAGCAGGGAGGGGGGACAGGGTGAAGGCTACACCTTC. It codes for CASREGGQGEGYTF.

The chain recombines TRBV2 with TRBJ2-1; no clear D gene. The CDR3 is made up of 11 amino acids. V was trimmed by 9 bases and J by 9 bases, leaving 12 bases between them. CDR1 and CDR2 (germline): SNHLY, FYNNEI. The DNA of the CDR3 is TGTGCCAGTCCTCGAGCTGGTGAGCAGTTCTTC. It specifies CASPRAGEQFF.